This is a list of T cell receptor beta chains from one sample in a study of blood T cell repertoires in COVID-19. The assay was immunoSEQ multiplex PCR, and TCRdb's table has in-frame clones only and misses some. The sample has some 40,000 clones, roughly 77% seen once. The specimen sequenced was peripheral blood. All receptors derive from a man older than 75 with active or convalescent COVID-19. CDR3s include the opening cysteine and the closing phenylalanine or tryptophan. The D gene is left open where the match is weak. Rows give clone size only sometimes, using once, few, many, or a class for an expanded clone.

v_gene	d_gene	abundance	j_gene	len	CDR3aa	CDR3nt
TRBV19	NA	NA	TRBJ2-1	15	CASSQDGGTYNEQFF	TGTGCCAGTAGTCAAGACGGAGGTACCTACAATGAGCAGTTCTTC
TRBV27	TRBD2	NA	TRBJ2-7	14	CASRTSGSWYEQYF	TGTGCCAGCAGAACTAGCGGGAGTTGGTACGAGCAGTACTTC
TRBV7-9	TRBD1	NA	TRBJ2-7	13	CASIHRGRNEQYF	TGTGCCAGCATACACAGGGGCCGGAACGAGCAGTACTTC
TRBV6-1	TRBD1	NA	TRBJ2-1	13	CASSEDRVGEQFF	TGTGCCAGCAGTGAGGACAGGGTCGGGGAGCAGTTCTTC
TRBV5-8	TRBD1	NA	TRBJ2-2	18	CASSLDEGAPMNTGELFF	TGTGCCAGCAGCTTGGATGAGGGGGCGCCGATGAACACCGGGGAGCTGTTTTTT
TRBV2	TRBD1	NA	TRBJ1-1	15	CASSKETGWDTEAFF	TGTGCCAGCAGCAAAGAGACAGGGTGGGACACTGAAGCTTTCTTT
TRBV25-1	TRBD1	NA	TRBJ2-1	18	CASSGFASGTGFYNEQFF	TGTGCCAGCAGTGGATTCGCTTCCGGGACAGGGTTTTACAATGAGCAGTTCTTC
TRBV19	TRBD1	NA	TRBJ2-7	15	CASSTSDRGTYEQYF	TGTGCCAGTAGTACGTCCGACAGGGGGACCTACGAGCAGTACTTC
TRBV27	NA	NA	TRBJ2-5	15	CASSLSRQGLQTQYF	TGTGCCAGCAGTTTATCGAGGCAGGGTTTGCAGACCCAGTACTTC
TRBV25-1	NA	once	TRBJ2-5	15	CASTALLGTGETQYF	TGTGCCAGCACCGCGCTTTTGGGAACAGGAGAGACCCAGTACTTC
TRBV6-1	NA	NA	TRBJ2-1	16	CASSEARSLALDEQFF	TGTGCCAGCAGTGAAGCCCGTTCGCTAGCCCTTGATGAGCAGTTCTTC
TRBV7-2	TRBD2	NA	TRBJ2-7	17	CASSLAPGLAVNYEQYF	TGTGCCAGCAGCTTAGCCCCGGGACTAGCGGTGAACTACGAGCAGTACTTC
TRBV11-3	TRBD1	NA	TRBJ1-1	15	CASSLDQGADTEAFF	TGTGCCAGCAGCTTAGATCAGGGGGCGGACACTGAAGCTTTCTTT
TRBV5-1	NA	NA	TRBJ2-5	14	CASSHGGQGETQYF	TGCGCCAGCAGCCACGGGGGTCAAGGAGAGACCCAGTACTTC
TRBV6-1	TRBD1	once	TRBJ1-4	14	CASSRRGLDEKLFF	TGTGCCAGCAGTCGCAGGGGGCTAGATGAAAAACTGTTTTTT
TRBV28	NA	NA	TRBJ2-1	16	CASSPIGRARGNEQFF	TGTGCCAGCAGCCCCATTGGAAGGGCGAGGGGGAATGAGCAGTTCTTC
TRBV2	NA	once	TRBJ1-6	15	CASSSRYQGYSPLHF	TGTGCCAGCAGTTCTCGCTACCAGGGGTATTCACCCCTCCACTTT
TRBV27	NA	NA	TRBJ2-6	17	CASSPTGHLGGANVLTF	TGTGCCAGCAGTCCCACAGGGCACCTGGGGGGGGCCAACGTCCTGACTTTC
TRBV18	NA	NA	TRBJ1-4	13	CASSGRTNEKLFF	TGTGCCAGCTCAGGGAGGACTAATGAAAAACTGTTTTTT
TRBV28	NA	NA	TRBJ1-1	13	CASSLRGGTEAFF	TGTGCCAGCAGTTTAAGGGGTGGAACTGAAGCTTTCTTT
TRBV12-5	NA	NA	TRBJ1-5	14	CASGFSGSNQPQHF	TGTGCTAGTGGTTTCTCGGGAAGCAATCAGCCCCAGCATTTT
TRBV28	NA	few	TRBJ2-7	13	CASSLYRSYEQYF	TGTGCCAGCAGTTTATACCGGTCTTACGAGCAGTACTTC
TRBV5-1	NA	once	TRBJ2-7	15	CASSSPERVFNEQYF	TGCGCCAGCAGTTCCCCCGAGAGGGTTTTCAACGAGCAGTACTTC
TRBV27	TRBD1	NA	TRBJ1-4	18	CASSLLGTAIPTNEKLFF	TGTGCCAGCAGTTTGCTAGGGACAGCTATTCCAACTAATGAAAAACTGTTTTTT
TRBV15	NA	NA	TRBJ2-7	14	CATRATGSSYEQYF	TGTGCCACCAGGGCTACAGGTAGCTCCTACGAGCAGTACTTC
TRBV7-9	TRBD2	NA	TRBJ2-7	15	CASSSRLAGVYEQYF	TGTGCCAGCAGCTCCCGACTAGCGGGAGTATACGAGCAGTACTTC
TRBV5-6	NA	once	TRBJ2-5	15	CASSLVVQGQETQYF	TGTGCCAGCAGCTTGGTCGTACAGGGTCAAGAGACCCAGTACTTC
TRBV10-3	TRBD2	NA	TRBJ2-1	18	CAISDTYRTSGSYNEQFF	TGTGCCATCAGTGACACGTATAGGACTAGCGGGTCCTACAATGAGCAGTTCTTC
TRBV24-1	NA	NA	TRBJ1-3	15	CATSDGALSGNTIYF	TGTGCCACCAGTGATGGGGCCCTCTCTGGAAACACCATATATTTT
TRBV20-1	TRBD2	NA	TRBJ2-5	17	CSASSAGLAGGGETQYF	TGCAGTGCTAGTAGCGCGGGACTAGCGGGAGGTGGGGAGACCCAGTACTTC
TRBV2	NA	NA	TRBJ1-4	13	CASLSSPNEKLFF	TGTGCCAGCCTGTCTTCCCCGAATGAAAAACTGTTTTTT
TRBV4-3	TRBD1	NA	TRBJ2-3	16	CASSQTSDRGTDTQYF	TGCGCCAGCAGCCAAACCTCGGACAGGGGCACAGATACGCAGTATTTT
TRBV11-2	NA	NA	TRBJ2-5	14	CASSPRYGSETQYF	TGTGCCAGCAGCCCCCGGTACGGTTCAGAGACCCAGTACTTC
TRBV25-1	NA	NA	TRBJ1-3	14	CASSEYGLENTIYF	TGTGCCAGCAGTGAATATGGGCTCGAAAACACCATATATTTT
TRBV28	NA	NA	TRBJ2-4	13	CASSRQWTNIQYF	TGTGCCAGCAGTCGACAGTGGACAAACATTCAGTACTTC
TRBV7-2	NA	NA	TRBJ1-2	13	CASSPGTEYGYTF	TGTGCCAGCAGCCCAGGGACTGAGTATGGCTACACCTTC
TRBV6-6	NA	NA	TRBJ2-1	16	CASSYSISGQYNEQFF	TGTGCCAGCAGTTACTCGATCTCAGGGCAGTACAATGAGCAGTTCTTC
TRBV5-4	NA	NA	TRBJ1-1	13	CASSFPGAQEAFF	TGTGCCAGCAGCTTTCCCGGAGCCCAGGAAGCTTTCTTT
TRBV19	TRBD1	many	TRBJ1-2	14	CASSIQDRRSGYTF	TGTGCCAGTAGTATACAGGACAGGCGAAGTGGCTACACCTTC
TRBV20-1	NA	NA	TRBJ2-1	16	CSASPARQSRYNEQFF	TGCAGTGCTAGTCCTGCCCGACAGTCAAGGTACAATGAGCAGTTCTTC
TRBV27	NA	NA	TRBJ2-3	13	CASSVPSSDTQYF	TGTGCCAGCAGCGTTCCTAGCTCAGATACGCAGTATTTT
TRBV19	TRBD1	NA	TRBJ1-2	15	CASSIAPGGGYGYTF	TGTGCCAGTAGTATAGCGCCAGGGGGAGGCTATGGCTACACCTTC
TRBV7-2	NA	NA	TRBJ2-3	14	CASSLITSTDTQYF	TGTGCCAGCAGCTTAATTACTAGCACAGATACGCAGTATTTT
TRBV10-3	TRBD2	once	TRBJ2-1	15	CAISGGTSGSNEQFF	TGTGCCATCAGTGGGGGGACTAGCGGGAGTAATGAGCAGTTCTTC
TRBV20-1	NA	NA	TRBJ1-5	16	CSASGGTGRGGQPQHF	TGCAGTGCTAGTGGGGGTACAGGGCGCGGGGGTCAGCCCCAGCATTTT
TRBV14	TRBD2	few	TRBJ2-7	13	CASSPAGERWQYF	TGTGCCAGCAGCCCTGCGGGAGAAAGGTGGCAGTACTTC
TRBV11-2	NA	NA	TRBJ2-1	14	CASSFNEGYNEQFF	TGTGCCAGCAGCTTTAATGAGGGTTACAATGAGCAGTTCTTC
TRBV9	NA	few	TRBJ2-7	14	CASSVGTNAYEQYF	TGTGCCAGCAGCGTCGGGACAAACGCCTACGAGCAGTACTTC
TRBV28	NA	NA	TRBJ2-1	14	CASSRGQTYNEQFF	TGTGCCAGCAGTCGTGGACAGACCTACAATGAGCAGTTCTTC
TRBV27	TRBD2	NA	TRBJ2-1	15	CASSPLAGADNEQFF	TGTGCCAGCAGCCCCTTAGCGGGAGCCGACAATGAGCAGTTCTTC